The 10 T cell receptor beta chains reported below all come from one sample, sequenced in a study of T cell repertoires in cytomegalovirus infection. The antigens of these receptors remain unknown. One entry per CDR3 protein, called by TCRdb with MiXCR from the reads. This sample has 350,000 to 400,000 distinct CDR3 sequences, with around a third found just once. Material: cultured PBMCs, obtained from culture after CMV antigen stimulation. All receptors come from a human donor in good health (CMV status not recorded). Some clones in this sample may be carry-over from other donors' samples.

This chain connects TRBV6-2 or TRBV6-3 to TRBJ1-1; D remains unclear. V was trimmed by 2 bases and J by 4 bases, leaving 11 bases between them. The CDR3 loop spans 14 amino acids. Germline CDR1 is MNHEY and CDR2 is SVGEGT. DNA for the CDR3: TGTGCCAGCAGTTACCTTGAGGTGACCACTGAAGCTTTCTTT. Its translation is CASSYLEVTTEAFF.

This chain's CDR3 is CASSDILANQPQHF. In DNA form, the CDR3 reads TGTGCCAGCAGTGATATTCTTGCCAATCAGCCCCAGCATTTT. This chain connects TRBV7-8 to TRBJ1-5; D is uncertain. Per the germline V gene, CDR1 is SGHVS and CDR2 is FQNEAQ. Trimming shortened V by 6 bases and J by 3 bases, and 12 bases separated the two germline ends. This CDR3 is 14 amino acids long.

This clonotype appeared a single time. Here the CDR3 reads CASSLGGRMNTEAFF. CDR3 nucleotide sequence: TGTGCCAGCAGCTTAGGGGGACGTATGAACACTGAAGCTTTCTTT. This chain links TRBV7-2 with TRBJ1-1; D might be TRBD1 (5 bases). The CDR3 covers 15 residues. V lost 1 base, J lost 0 bases, and 9 bases lay in between. The germline gives CDR1 SGHTA, CDR2 FQGNSA.

The V call is TRBV7-2, the J call TRBJ2-5; D assignment may be TRBD1 or TRBD2 (5 bases each). CDR1 is SGHTA and CDR2 is FQGNSA in the germline V gene. The CDR3 sequence is 13 residues long. V was pared by 5 bases and J by 4 bases, with 11 bases between. CDR3 in amino acids: CASSQGRGETQYF. The CDR3 DNA reads TGTGCCAGCAGCCAGGGTCGGGGAGAGACCCAGTACTTC.

This clonotype appeared a few times. V usage is TRBV24-1 and J usage is TRBJ2-2; D unresolved. The CDR3 covers 13 residues. Trimming removed 0 bases at V and 3 bases at J, with 1 base between. Germline V gives CDR1 KGHDR, CDR2 SFDVKD. The CDR3 coding sequence is TGTGCCACCAGTGATTTGGACACCGGGGAGCTGTTTTTT. Translating it yields CATSDLDTGELFF.

This clonotype was seen more than once but under ten times. The genes are TRBV18 and TRBJ2-6; D call uncertain. Germline V gene sequence: CDR1 KGHSH, CDR2 LQKENI. V shed 2 bases and J shed 3 bases, with 8 bases lying between them. The length of the CDR3 is 15 residues. The CDR3 nucleotides read TGTGCCAGCTCACCAATCACGGGTGGGGCCAACGTCCTGACTTTC. It codes for CASSPITGGANVLTF. Full variable domain (remainder filled in from reference TRBV18 and TRBJ2-6): NAGVMQNPRHLVRRRGQEARLRCSPMKGHSHVYWYRQLPEEGLKFMVYLQKENIIDESGMPKERFSAEFPKEGPSILRIQQVVRGDSAAYFCASSPITGGANVLTFGAGSRLTVL.

This rearrangement joins TRBV28 to TRBJ2-1; a weak D match, TRBD1 (5 bases). Trimming removed 6 bases at V and 2 bases at J, with 11 bases between. CDR3 length equals 14 residues. Germline V CDR1 and CDR2: MDHEN, SYDVKM. CDR3 nucleotide sequence: TGTGCCAGCAGCCGACAGCCTACCTACAATGAGCAGTTCTTC. Translated, it gives CASSRQPTYNEQFF. Together with reference TRBV28 and TRBJ2-1, the CDR3 gives the full variable domain: DVKVTQSSRYLVKRTGEKVFLECVQDMDHENMFWYRQDPGLGLRLIYFSYDVKMKEKGDIPEGYSVSREKKERFSLILESASTNQTSMYLCASSRQPTYNEQFFGPGTRLTVL.

The chain is built from TRBV11-2 and TRBJ2-5; D possibly uses TRBD1 or TRBD2 (5 bases each). V dropped 3 bases and J dropped 4 bases, with 15 bases sitting between them. The CDR3 is made up of 15 amino acids. The germline V gene encodes CDR1 SGHAT and CDR2 FQNNGV. CDR3 in DNA: TGTGCCAGCAGCTTCGGGTGGGAGAGGGGAGAGACCCAGTACTTC. This sequence encodes CASSFGWERGETQYF.

This clonotype was picked up a small number of times. The chain uses TRBV30 and TRBJ2-5; no definite D call. The CDR3 extends over 11 amino acids. The V end was cut by 6 bases, the J end by 1 base, with 6 bases between. Germline V gene data show CDR1 as GTSNPN and CDR2 as SVGIG (reference sequence). The CDR3 is CACWGQETQYF. As DNA, the CDR3 is TGTGCCTGCTGGGGCCAAGAGACCCAGTACTTC.

This clonotype has a handful of counts. The chain uses TRBV7-9 and TRBJ1-1; D is possibly TRBD1 (6 bases). Germline V gives CDR1 SEHNR, CDR2 FQNEAQ (reference sequence). This CDR3 contains 16 residues. V shed 2 bases and J shed 4 bases, with 17 bases lying between them. The CDR3: CASSLIQGMSGTEAFF. CDR3 in DNA: TGTGCCAGCAGCTTAATCCAGGGGATGAGCGGCACTGAAGCTTTCTTT.